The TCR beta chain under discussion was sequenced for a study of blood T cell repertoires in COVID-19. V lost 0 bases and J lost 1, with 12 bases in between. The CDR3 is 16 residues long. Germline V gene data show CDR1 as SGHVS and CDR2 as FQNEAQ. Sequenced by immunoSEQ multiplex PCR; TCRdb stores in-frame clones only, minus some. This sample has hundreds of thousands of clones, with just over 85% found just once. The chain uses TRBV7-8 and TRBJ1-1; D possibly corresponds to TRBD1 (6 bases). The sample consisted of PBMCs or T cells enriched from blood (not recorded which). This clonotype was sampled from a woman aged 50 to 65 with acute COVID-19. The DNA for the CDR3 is TGTGCCAGCAGCTTAGCTCGAAGGGGGACGAACACTGAAGCTTTCTTT. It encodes CASSLARRGTNTEAFF.